This T cell receptor beta chain came from a study of T-cell reconstitution after alpha-beta-depleted transplantation in children. V was trimmed by 1 base and J by 5 bases, leaving 11 bases between them. Germline V gene sequence: CDR1 SEHNR, CDR2 FQNEAQ (reference sequence). The CDR3 is 15 residues long. Unique molecular identifiers were built into the TCRbeta library. TCRdb recomputed calls from the PCR reads with MiXCR, one row per CDR3 protein. The sample includes approximately 200,000 distinct CDR3 sequences, roughly 6.3% of them seen just once. This clonotype was observed many times. What it recognizes is unknown. General observations from the study: Some patients showed high day-60 TCRbeta diversity, which derived from surviving recipient T cells and thymic progenitors. Roughly two months post-transplant, alpha-beta T cells reportedly originated from several hundred graft clones that had expanded. Newly generated T cells supplied most T-cell counts and diversity one year post-transplant.

The source is a girl under three years old with combined immunodeficiency, due to receive a stem cell transplant. The chain has TRBV7-9 and TRBJ2-2; D is ambiguous. This specimen was PBMCs, taken before TCRalphabeta/CD19-depleted stem cell transplant. The CDR3 sequence: CASSLEDPRTGELFF. The CDR3 DNA sequence: TGTGCCAGCAGCTTAGAGGACCCAAGAACCGGGGAGCTGTTTTTT.